The 9 T cell receptor beta chains below come from one sample, sequenced in a study of blood T cell repertoires in COVID-19. TCRdb's copy holds only in-frame clones and misses some; the assay was immunoSEQ multiplex PCR. The sample yields 300,000 to 450,000 clones, almost 90% seen once. Sequencing input: PBMCs or T cells enriched from blood (not recorded which). The receptors were sampled from a woman aged 25 to 39 who had been exposed to COVID-19.

The CDR3 region is CASSTRSEVGDYGYTF. The CDR3 bases are TGTGCCAGTAGTACGCGCAGCGAAGTAGGGGACTATGGCTACACCTTC. This chain links TRBV19 with TRBJ1-2; perhaps TRBD1 as D (5 bases). Trimming took 4 bases from V and 3 from J, leaving 18 bases between them. This CDR3 is built from 16 residues. Germline lookup yields CDR1 LNHDA and CDR2 SQIVND (reference sequence). The entire variable domain, with the rest obtained from reference TRBV19 and TRBJ1-2, is as follows: DGGITQSPKYLFRKEGQNVTLSCEQNLNHDAMYWYRQDPGQGLRLIYYSQIVNDFQKGDIAEGYSVSREKKESFPLTVTSAQKNPTAFYLCASSTRSEVGDYGYTFGSGTRLTVV.

This clone was detected only a few times. The chain is built from TRBV9 and TRBJ2-7; no definite D call. This CDR3 is 13 amino acids long. Per germline, CDR1 SGDLS and CDR2 YYNGEE. V lost 1 base and J lost 0, with 5 bases in between. In DNA form, the CDR3 reads TGTGCCAGCAGCGTAACAGCCTCCTACGAGCAGTACTTC. This gives the protein CASSVTASYEQYF.

In this sample, this clone turned up once. The CDR3 is CASSVTGQGGLTGELFF. CDR3 bases: TGTGCCAGCAGCGTTACGGGACAGGGAGGTTTAACCGGGGAGCTGTTTTTT. V usage is TRBV9 and J usage is TRBJ2-2, with 9 bases lining up with TRBD1. Germline values: CDR1 SGDLS, CDR2 YYNGEE. This CDR3 has 17 amino acids. Germline trimming cut 2 bases from V and 5 bases from J; bases unmatched to any gene: 10.

The gene calls are TRBV28 and TRBJ2-7, with TRBD2 as a possible D gene (5 bases). The CDR3 extends over 16 amino acids. V lost 5 bases and J 1 base, leaving 18 bases between the germline ends. CDR1 is MDHEN, CDR2 SYDVKM, per germline. CDR3 loop: CASSHPGGRKSYEQYF. The CDR3 coding sequence is TGTGCCAGCAGTCACCCCGGAGGCAGGAAATCCTACGAGCAGTACTTC.

The rearrangement joins TRBV7-9 to TRBJ1-1; 7 bases line up with TRBD1. CDR1 and CDR2 from the germline V gene are SEHNR and FQNEAQ (reference sequence). V shed 5 bases and J 1 base; nucleotides not matched to a gene: 7. This CDR3 comprises 15 residues. The CDR3 region is CASSPPGQTNTEAFF. CDR3 in DNA: TGTGCCAGCAGCCCCCCGGGACAGACGAACACTGAAGCTTTCTTT.

The chain has TRBV29-1 and TRBJ2-3, with 9 bases matching TRBD1. V was pared by 7 bases and J by 3 bases, with 20 bases of the junction left unmatched. The CDR3 has 18 amino acids. The V gene's germline CDR1 is SQVTM and CDR2 ANQGSEA. The CDR3 DNA reads TGCAGCGGATCAAAGGGGAGAATAACAGGGGGCAAAACAGATACGCAGTATTTT. Its protein is CSGSKGRITGGKTDTQYF.

The chain couples TRBV30 to TRBJ1-5; 8 bases fit TRBD1. J gave up 16 bases and V 5 bases, and 10 bases lay outside the gene matches. CDR1 is GTSNPN, CDR2 SVGIG, per germline (reference sequence). The CDR3 spans 11 residues. The CDR3 spells CAWGGTGLIHF. For the CDR3, the DNA is TGTGCCTGGGGAGGGACAGGCCTCATCCATTTT.

The chain links TRBV28 to TRBJ1-5; D possibly corresponds to TRBD1 (5 bases). Germline V gene data show CDR1 as MDHEN and CDR2 as SYDVKM. The CDR3 runs 17 residues. The V end was cut by 7 bases, the J end by 4 bases, with 23 bases between. In DNA form, the CDR3 reads TGTGCCAGCATTAAAGAATTGTGGGGGGTCGGTAATCAGCCCCAGCATTTT. Translation: CASIKELWGVGNQPQHF.

With regard to this clone: The junction does not match germline at one end; this may be a read error. This rearrangement joins TRBV7-7 to TRBJ2-1, with 9 bases that match TRBD2. The CDR3 is 14 amino acids. Germline V gene lookup returns CDR1 SSHAT and CDR2 FNYEAQ (reference sequence). The CDR3 DNA reads TGTGCTAGCAGCTTCGTAGCGGGAGCGAGGGAGCAGTTCTTC. This translates into CASSFVAGAREQFF.